The following is a T cell receptor (beta chain) sequence with its context. This specimen belongs to a study of T-cell reconstitution after alpha-beta-depleted transplantation in children. This sample's TCRbeta library carried unique molecular identifier barcodes. A single record per CDR3 protein comes from TCRdb applying MiXCR to the PCR reads. The table shows about 400,000 distinct CDR3 sequences, with about a fifth occurring only once. The germline V gene has CDR1 DFQATT and CDR2 SNEGSKA (reference sequence). This CDR3 spans 13 amino acids. The V end was cut by 1 base, the J end by 8 bases, with 12 bases between.

The chain uses TRBV20-1 and TRBJ2-1; D may be TRBD1 (6 bases). The source was PBMCs from the stem cell graft donor, collected from the stem cell graft. This receptor was obtained from a human donor who donated a stem cell graft to a child with acute myeloid leukemia. The CDR3 here is CSARVLTGYEQFF. The CDR3 bases are TGCAGTGCTAGAGTTCTCACAGGGTATGAGCAGTTCTTC.